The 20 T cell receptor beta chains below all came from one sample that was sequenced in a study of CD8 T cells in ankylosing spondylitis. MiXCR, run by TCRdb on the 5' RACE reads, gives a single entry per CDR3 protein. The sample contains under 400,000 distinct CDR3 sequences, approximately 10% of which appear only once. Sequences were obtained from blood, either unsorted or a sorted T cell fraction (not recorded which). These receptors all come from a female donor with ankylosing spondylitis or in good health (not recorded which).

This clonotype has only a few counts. CDR3 protein: CSTLAGGPDTQYF. As DNA, the CDR3 is TGCAGTACCCTAGCGGGGGGGCCAGATACGCAGTATTTT. J is TRBJ2-3 and V is TRBV20-1, with 12 bases that match TRBD2. Trimming at V came to 8 bases and at J to 4 bases, leaving 4 bases not matched to a gene. The CDR3 covers 13 residues. The germline V gene encodes CDR1 DFQATT and CDR2 SNEGSKA (reference sequence).

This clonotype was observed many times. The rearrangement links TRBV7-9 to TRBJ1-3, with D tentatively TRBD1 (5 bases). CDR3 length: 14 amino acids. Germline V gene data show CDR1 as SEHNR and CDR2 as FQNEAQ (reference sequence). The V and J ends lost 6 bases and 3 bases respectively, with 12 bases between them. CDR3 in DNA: TGTGCCAGCAGAACCCCCAGGGATGGAAACACCATATATTTT. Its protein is CASRTPRDGNTIYF. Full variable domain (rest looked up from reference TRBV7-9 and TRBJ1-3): DTGVSQNPRHKITKRGQNVTFRCDPISEHNRLYWYRQTLGQGPEFLTYFQNEAQLEKSRLLSDRFSAERPKGSFSTLEIQRTEQGDSAMYLCASRTPRDGNTIYFGEGSWLTVV.

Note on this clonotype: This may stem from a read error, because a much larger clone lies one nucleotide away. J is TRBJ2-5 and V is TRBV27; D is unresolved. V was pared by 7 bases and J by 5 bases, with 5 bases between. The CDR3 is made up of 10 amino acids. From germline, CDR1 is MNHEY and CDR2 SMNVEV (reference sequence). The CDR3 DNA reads TGTGCCAGCAATTGGGAGACCCAGTACTTC. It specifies CASNWETQYF.

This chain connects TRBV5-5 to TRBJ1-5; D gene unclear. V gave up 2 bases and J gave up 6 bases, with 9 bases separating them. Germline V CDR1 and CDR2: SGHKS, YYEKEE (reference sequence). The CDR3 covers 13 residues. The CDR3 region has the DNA TGTGCCAGCAGCTTTTTATTAAGTCAGCCCCAGCATTTT. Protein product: CASSFLLSQPQHF.

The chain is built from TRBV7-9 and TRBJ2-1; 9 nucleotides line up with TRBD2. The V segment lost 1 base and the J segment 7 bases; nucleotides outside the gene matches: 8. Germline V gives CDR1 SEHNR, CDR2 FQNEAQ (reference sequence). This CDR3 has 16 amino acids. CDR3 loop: CASSLGGGRVKNEQFF. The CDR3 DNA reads TGTGCCAGCAGCTTAGGGGGCGGGAGGGTGAAAAATGAGCAGTTCTTC.

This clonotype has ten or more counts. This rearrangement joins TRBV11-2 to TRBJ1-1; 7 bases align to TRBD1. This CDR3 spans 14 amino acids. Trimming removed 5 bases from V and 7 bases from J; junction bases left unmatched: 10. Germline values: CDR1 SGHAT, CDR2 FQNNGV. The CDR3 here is CASSINRGGGEAFF. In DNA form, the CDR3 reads TGTGCCAGCAGCATAAACAGGGGAGGAGGTGAAGCTTTCTTT.

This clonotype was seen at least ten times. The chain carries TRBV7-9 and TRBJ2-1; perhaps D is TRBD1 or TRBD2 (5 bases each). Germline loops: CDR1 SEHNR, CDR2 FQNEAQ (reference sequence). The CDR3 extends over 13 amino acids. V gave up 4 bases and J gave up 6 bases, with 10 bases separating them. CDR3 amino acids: CASSWGSPNEQFF. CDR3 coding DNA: TGTGCCAGCAGCTGGGGGTCGCCCAATGAGCAGTTCTTC.

CDR3 amino acids: CASSSLGGTGELFF. The CDR3 DNA follows: TGTGCCAGCAGCTCCCTTGGGGGGACCGGGGAGCTGTTTTTT. The chain couples TRBV11-3 to TRBJ2-2; D may be TRBD2 (6 bases). The CDR3 has 14 amino acids. Germline CDR1 and CDR2: SGHNT and YENEEA. V lost 4 bases to trimming and J lost 5 bases, with 11 bases between them.

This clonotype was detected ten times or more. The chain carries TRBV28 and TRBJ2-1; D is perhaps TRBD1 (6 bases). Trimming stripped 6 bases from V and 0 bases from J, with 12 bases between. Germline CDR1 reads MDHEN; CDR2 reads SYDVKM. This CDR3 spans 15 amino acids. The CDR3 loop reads CASSPLGGSYNEQFF. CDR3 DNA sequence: TGTGCCAGCAGCCCGTTAGGGGGCTCCTACAATGAGCAGTTCTTC.

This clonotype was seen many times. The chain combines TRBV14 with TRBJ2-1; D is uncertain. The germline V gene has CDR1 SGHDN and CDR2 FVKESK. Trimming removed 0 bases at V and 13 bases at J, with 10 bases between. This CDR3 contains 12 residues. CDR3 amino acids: CASSQDRSRQFF. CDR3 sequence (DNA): TGTGCCAGCAGCCAAGATCGGAGTCGCCAGTTCTTC.

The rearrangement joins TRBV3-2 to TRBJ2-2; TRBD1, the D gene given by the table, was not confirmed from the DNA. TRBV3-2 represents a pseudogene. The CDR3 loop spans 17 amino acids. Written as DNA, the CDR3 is TGTGCCTGCAGCCAAGAGCCCCTAGGAGCTTCGGCCGGGGAGCTGTTTTTT. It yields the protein CACSQEPLGASAGELFF.

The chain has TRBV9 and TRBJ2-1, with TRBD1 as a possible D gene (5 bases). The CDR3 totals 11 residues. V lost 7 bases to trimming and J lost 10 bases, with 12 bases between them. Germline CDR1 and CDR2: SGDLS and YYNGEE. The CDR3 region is CASGRVEEQFF. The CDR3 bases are TGTGCCAGCGGCAGGGTGGAAGAGCAGTTCTTC.

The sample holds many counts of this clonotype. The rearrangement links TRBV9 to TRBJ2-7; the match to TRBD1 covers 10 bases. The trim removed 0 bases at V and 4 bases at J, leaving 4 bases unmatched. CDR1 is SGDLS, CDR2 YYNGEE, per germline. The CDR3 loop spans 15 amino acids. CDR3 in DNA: TGTGCCAGCAGCGTAGGGGGGACAGGGGCTTACGAGCAGTACTTC. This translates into CASSVGGTGAYEQYF.

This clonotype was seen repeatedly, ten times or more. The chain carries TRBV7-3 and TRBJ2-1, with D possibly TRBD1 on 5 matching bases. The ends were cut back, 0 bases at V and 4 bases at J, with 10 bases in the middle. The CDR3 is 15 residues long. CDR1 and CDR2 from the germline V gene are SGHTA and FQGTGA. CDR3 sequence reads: CASSLTRASYNEQFF. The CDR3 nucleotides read TGTGCCAGCAGCTTAACCAGGGCCAGTTACAATGAGCAGTTCTTC.

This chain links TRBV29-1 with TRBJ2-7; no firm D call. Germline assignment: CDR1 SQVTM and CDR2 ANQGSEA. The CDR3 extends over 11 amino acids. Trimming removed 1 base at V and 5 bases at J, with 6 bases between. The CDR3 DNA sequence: TGCAGCGTTGAAGTTACCGACGAGCAGTACTTC. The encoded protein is CSVEVTDEQYF.

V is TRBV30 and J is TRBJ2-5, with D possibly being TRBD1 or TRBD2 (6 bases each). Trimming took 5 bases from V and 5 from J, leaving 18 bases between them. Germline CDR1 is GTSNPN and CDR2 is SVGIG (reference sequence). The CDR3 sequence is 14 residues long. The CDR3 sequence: CAWSRGRGFETQYF. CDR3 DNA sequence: TGTGCCTGGTCCAGGGGCCGGGGGTTTGAGACCCAGTACTTC.

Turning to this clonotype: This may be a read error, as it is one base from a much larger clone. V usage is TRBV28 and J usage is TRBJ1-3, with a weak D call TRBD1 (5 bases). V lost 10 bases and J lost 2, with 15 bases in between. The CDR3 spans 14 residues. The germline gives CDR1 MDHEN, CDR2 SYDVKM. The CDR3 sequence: CANSWGVTGNTIYF. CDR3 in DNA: TGTGCCAACAGCTGGGGGGTAACTGGAAACACCATATATTTT.

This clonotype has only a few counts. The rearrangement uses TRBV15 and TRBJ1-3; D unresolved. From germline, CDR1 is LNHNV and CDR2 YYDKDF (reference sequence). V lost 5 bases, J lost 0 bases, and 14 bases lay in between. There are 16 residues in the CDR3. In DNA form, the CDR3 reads TGTGCCACCAGCGCGGGCTTCGGGCTCTCTGGAAACACCATATATTTT. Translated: CATSAGFGLSGNTIYF. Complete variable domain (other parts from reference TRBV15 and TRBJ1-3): DAMVIQNPRYQVTQFGKPVTLSCSQTLNHNVMYWYQQKSSQAPKLLFHYYDKDFNNEADTPDNFQSRRPNTSFCFLDIRSPGLGDTAMYLCATSAGFGLSGNTIYFGEGSWLTVV.

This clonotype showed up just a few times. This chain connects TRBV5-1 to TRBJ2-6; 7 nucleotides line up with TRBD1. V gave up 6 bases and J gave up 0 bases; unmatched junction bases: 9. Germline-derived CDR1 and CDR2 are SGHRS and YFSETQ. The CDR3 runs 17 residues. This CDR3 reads CASTLDRPSSGANVLTF. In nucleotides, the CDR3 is TGCGCCAGCACCCTGGACAGGCCCTCCTCTGGGGCCAACGTCCTGACTTTC.

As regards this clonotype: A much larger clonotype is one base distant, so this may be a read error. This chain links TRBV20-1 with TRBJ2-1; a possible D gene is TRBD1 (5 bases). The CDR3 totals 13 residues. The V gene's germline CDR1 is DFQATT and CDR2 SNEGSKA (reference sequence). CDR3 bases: TGCAGTGCGGGGCAGGGTAGATACAATGAGCAGCTCTTC. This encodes CSAGQGRYNEQLF.